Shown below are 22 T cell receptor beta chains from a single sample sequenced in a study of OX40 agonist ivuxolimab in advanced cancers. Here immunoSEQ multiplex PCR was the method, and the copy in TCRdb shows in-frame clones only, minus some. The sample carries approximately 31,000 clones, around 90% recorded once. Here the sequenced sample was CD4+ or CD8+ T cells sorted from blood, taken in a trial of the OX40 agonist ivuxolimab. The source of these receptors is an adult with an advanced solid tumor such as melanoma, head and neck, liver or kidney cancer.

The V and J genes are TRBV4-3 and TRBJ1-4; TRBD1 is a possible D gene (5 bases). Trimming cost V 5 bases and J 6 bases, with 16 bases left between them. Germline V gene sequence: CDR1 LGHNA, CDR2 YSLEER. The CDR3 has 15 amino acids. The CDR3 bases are TGCGCCAGCAGCGGAAAGGACACGGAAGATGAAAAACTGTTTTTT. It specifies CASSGKDTEDEKLFF.

In DNA form, the CDR3 reads TGTGCCAGCGCTACTTTGGGGGGGGCGCGTGGCAATCAGCCCCAGCATTTT. Encoded protein: CASATLGGARGNQPQHF. The V call is TRBV18, the J call TRBJ1-5; weak D call: TRBD1 (6 bases). This CDR3 comprises 17 residues. Germline lookup yields CDR1 KGHSH and CDR2 LQKENI. The V end lost 8 bases, the J end lost 2 bases, and 22 bases lay between the germline ends. Based on the CDR3 plus reference TRBV18 and TRBJ1-5, the full variable domain is NAGVMQNPRHLVRRRGQEARLRCSPMKGHSHVYWYRQLPEEGLKFMVYLQKENIIDESGMPKERFSAEFPKEGPSILRIQQVVRGDSAAYFCASATLGGARGNQPQHFGDGTRLSIL.

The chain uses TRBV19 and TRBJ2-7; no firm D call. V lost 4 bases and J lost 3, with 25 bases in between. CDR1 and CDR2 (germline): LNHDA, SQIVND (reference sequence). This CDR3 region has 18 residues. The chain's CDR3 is CASSTAPPRSHGDYEQYF. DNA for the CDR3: TGTGCCAGTAGTACGGCCCCGCCGAGATCACATGGAGACTACGAGCAGTACTTC.

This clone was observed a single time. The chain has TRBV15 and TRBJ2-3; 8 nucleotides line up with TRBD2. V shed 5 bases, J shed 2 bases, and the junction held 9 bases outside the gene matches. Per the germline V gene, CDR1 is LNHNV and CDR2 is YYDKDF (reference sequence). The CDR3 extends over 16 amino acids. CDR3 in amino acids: CATSGVGGGFTDTQYF. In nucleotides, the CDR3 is TGTGCCACCAGCGGGGTTGGCGGGGGGTTCACAGATACGCAGTATTTT.

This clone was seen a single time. CDR3 sequence reads: CASSLGTGSGEQYF. DNA of the CDR3: TGTGCCAGCAGCCTCGGGACAGGGTCGGGGGAGCAGTACTTC. The chain carries TRBV11-2 and TRBJ2-7, with 9 bases fitting TRBD1. V was clipped by 5 bases and J by 7 bases; unmatched bases: 9. The germline V gene has CDR1 SGHAT and CDR2 FQNNGV. The CDR3 has 14 residues.

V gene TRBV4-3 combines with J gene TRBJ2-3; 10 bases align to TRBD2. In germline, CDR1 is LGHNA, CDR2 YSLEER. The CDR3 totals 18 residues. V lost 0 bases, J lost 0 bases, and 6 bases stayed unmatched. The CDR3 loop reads CASSQDVAGGKSTDTQYF. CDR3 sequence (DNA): TGCGCCAGCAGCCAAGATGTAGCGGGGGGTAAGAGCACAGATACGCAGTATTTT.

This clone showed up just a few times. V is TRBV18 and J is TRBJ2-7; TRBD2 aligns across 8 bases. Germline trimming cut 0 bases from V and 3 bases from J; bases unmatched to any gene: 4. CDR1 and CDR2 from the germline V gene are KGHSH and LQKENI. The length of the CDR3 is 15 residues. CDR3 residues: CASSPPGGGNYEQYF. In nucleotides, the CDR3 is TGTGCCAGCTCACCACCGGGCGGGGGGAACTACGAGCAGTACTTC.

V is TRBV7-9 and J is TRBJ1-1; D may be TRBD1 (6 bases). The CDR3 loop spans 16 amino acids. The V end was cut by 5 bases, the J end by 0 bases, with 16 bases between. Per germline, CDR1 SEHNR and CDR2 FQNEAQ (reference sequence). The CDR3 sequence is CASSGAGHRLNTEAFF. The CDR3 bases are TGTGCCAGCAGCGGCGCGGGACACCGACTGAACACTGAAGCTTTCTTT.

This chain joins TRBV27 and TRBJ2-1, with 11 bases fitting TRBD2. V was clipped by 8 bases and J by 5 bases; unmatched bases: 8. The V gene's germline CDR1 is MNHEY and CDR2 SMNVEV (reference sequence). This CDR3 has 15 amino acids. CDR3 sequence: CASGISGGVDNEQFF. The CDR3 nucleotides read TGTGCCAGCGGAATTAGCGGGGGGGTAGACAATGAGCAGTTCTTC.

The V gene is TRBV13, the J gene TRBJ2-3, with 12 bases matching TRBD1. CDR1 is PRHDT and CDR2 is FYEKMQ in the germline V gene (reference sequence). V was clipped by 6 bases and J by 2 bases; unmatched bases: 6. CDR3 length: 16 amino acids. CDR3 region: CASRGTGGHYTDTQYF. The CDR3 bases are TGTGCCAGCAGGGGGACAGGGGGCCACTACACAGATACGCAGTATTTT.

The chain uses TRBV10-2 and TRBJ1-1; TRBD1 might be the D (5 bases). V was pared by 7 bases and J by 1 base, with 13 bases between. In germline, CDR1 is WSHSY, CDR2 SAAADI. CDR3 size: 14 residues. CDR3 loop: CASNQGIGNTEAFF. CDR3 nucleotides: TGCGCCAGCAATCAGGGAATCGGGAACACTGAAGCTTTCTTT.

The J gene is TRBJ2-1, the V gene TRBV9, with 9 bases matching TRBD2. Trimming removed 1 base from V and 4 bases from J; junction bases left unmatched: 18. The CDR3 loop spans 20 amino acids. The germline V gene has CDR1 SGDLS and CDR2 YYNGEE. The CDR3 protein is CASSVNPSREQAGGYNEQFF. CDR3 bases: TGTGCCAGCAGCGTAAACCCGTCGAGGGAGCAGGCGGGGGGGTACAATGAGCAGTTCTTC.

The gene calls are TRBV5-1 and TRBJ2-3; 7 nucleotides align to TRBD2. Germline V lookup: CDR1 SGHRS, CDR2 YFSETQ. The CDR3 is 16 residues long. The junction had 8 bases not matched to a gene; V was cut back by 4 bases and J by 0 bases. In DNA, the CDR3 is TGCGCCAGCAGCCAGTGGACTAGTTTTAGCACAGATACGCAGTATTTT. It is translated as CASSQWTSFSTDTQYF.

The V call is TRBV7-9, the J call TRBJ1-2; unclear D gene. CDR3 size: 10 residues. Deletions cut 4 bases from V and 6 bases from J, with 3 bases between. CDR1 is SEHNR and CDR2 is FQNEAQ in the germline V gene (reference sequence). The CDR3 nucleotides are TGTGCCAGCAGCTGGGATGGCTACACCTTC. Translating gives CASSWDGYTF.

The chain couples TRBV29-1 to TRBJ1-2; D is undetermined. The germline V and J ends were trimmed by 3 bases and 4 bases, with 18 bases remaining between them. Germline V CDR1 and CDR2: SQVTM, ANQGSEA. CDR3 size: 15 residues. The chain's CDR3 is CSVERHILPLYGYTF. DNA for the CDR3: TGCAGCGTTGAGAGACACATACTACCTCTCTATGGCTACACCTTC.

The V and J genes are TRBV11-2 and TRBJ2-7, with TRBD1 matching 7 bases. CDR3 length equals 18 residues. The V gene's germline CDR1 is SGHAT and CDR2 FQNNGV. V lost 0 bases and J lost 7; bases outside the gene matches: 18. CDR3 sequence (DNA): TGTGCCAGCAGCTTAGATTCTGTTAAGGGACAGACCTTTTTGGAGCAGTACTTC. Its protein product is CASSLDSVKGQTFLEQYF.

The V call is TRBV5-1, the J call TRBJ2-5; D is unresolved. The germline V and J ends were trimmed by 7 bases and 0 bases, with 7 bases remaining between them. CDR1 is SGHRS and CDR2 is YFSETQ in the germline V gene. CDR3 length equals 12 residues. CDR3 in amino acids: CASQDDQETQYF. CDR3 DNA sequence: TGCGCCAGCCAGGATGACCAAGAGACCCAGTACTTC.

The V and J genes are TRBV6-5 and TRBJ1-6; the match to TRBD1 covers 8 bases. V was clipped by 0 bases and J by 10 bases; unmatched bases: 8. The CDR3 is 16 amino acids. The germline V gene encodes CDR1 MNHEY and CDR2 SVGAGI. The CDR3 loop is CASSYSLTGERSPLHF. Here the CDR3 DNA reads TGTGCCAGCAGTTACTCGCTGACAGGGGAGAGATCACCCCTCCACTTT.

CDR3 coding DNA: TGTGCCAGCAGTTACTCCTCGGGACACAATGAGCAGTTCTTC. Protein sequence: CASSYSSGHNEQFF. The rearrangement uses TRBV6-5 and TRBJ2-1; either TRBD1 or TRBD2 may supply D (5 bases each). This CDR3 has 14 residues. The ends were cut back, 0 bases at V and 5 bases at J, with 8 bases in the middle. Germline values: CDR1 MNHEY, CDR2 SVGAGI.

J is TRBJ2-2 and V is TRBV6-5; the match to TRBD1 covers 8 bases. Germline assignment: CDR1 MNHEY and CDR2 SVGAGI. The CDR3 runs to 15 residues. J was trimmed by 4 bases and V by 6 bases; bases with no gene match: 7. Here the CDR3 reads CASSFGQGATGELFF. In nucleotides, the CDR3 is TGTGCCAGCAGCTTTGGACAGGGCGCCACCGGGGAGCTGTTTTTT.

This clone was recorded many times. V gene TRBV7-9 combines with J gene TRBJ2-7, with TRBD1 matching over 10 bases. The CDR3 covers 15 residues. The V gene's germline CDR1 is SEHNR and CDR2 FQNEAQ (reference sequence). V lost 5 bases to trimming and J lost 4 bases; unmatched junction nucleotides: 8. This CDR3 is CASSTRDRGGYEQYF. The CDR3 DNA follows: TGTGCCAGCAGCACAAGGGACAGGGGAGGTTACGAGCAGTACTTC. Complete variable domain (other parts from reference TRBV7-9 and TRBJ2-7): DTGVSQNPRHKITKRGQNVTFRCDPISEHNRLYWYRQTLGQGPEFLTYFQNEAQLEKSRLLSDRFSAERPKGSFSTLEIQRTEQGDSAMYLCASSTRDRGGYEQYFGPGTRLTVT.

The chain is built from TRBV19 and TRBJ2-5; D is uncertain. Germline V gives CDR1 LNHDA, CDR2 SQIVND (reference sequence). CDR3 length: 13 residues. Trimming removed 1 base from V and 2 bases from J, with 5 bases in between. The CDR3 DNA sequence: TGTGCCAGTAGTATAGCAGCGCAAGAGACCCAGTACTTC. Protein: CASSIAAQETQYF. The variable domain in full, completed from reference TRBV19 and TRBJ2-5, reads DGGITQSPKYLFRKEGQNVTLSCEQNLNHDAMYWYRQDPGQGLRLIYYSQIVNDFQKGDIAEGYSVSREKKESFPLTVTSAQKNPTAFYLCASSIAAQETQYFGPGTRLLVL.